This entry lists 29 T cell receptor beta chains sequenced from one sample in a study of response to subunit inactivated influenza vaccine. TCRdb reprocessed the RT-PCR reads with MiXCR, giving one entry per CDR3 protein. The sample has hundreds of thousands of distinct CDR3 sequences, approximately 7.6% seen once; the top ten hold 10% to 15%. The sequencing used PBMCs from blood, collected about 23 months after vaccination. The receptors stem from a man in his fifties or sixties who received an inactivated influenza vaccine.

V is TRBV5-1 and J is TRBJ1-6, with 7 bases fitting TRBD1. This CDR3 region has 15 residues. After removal of 3 bases from V and 6 bases from J, the junction contained 6 bases not matched to a gene. CDR1 and CDR2 from the germline V gene are SGHRS and YFSETQ. CDR3 in amino acids: CASSSGGISNSPLHF. The CDR3 region has the DNA TGCGCCAGCAGCTCAGGGGGGATTAGTAATTCACCCCTCCACTTT. Supplemented by reference TRBV5-1 and TRBJ1-6, the full variable domain reads KAGVTQTPRYLIKTRGQQVTLSCSPISGHRSVSWYQQTPGQGLQFLFEYFSETQRNKGNFPGRFSGRQFSNSRSEMNVSTLELGDSALYLCASSSGGISNSPLHFGNGTRLTVT.

The chain joins TRBV28 to TRBJ2-1; no firm D call. Trimming stripped 1 base from V and 4 bases from J, with 8 bases between. The CDR3 runs 14 residues. The germline V gene has CDR1 MDHEN and CDR2 SYDVKM. CDR3 coding DNA: TGTGCCAGCAGTTTATACGGCGGTTACAATGAGCAGTTCTTC. Its protein product is CASSLYGGYNEQFF.

This chain's CDR3 is CATSRDPTGGNEQFF. DNA of the CDR3: TGTGCCACCAGCAGAGATCCCACGGGGGGTAATGAGCAGTTCTTC. The chain employs TRBV15 and TRBJ2-1; 7 bases are a match to TRBD2. Germline CDR1 reads LNHNV; CDR2 reads YYDKDF (reference sequence). This CDR3 comprises 15 residues. V was pared by 0 bases and J by 7 bases, with 6 bases of the junction left unmatched.

This clonotype came up many times. The chain recombines TRBV20-1 with TRBJ1-6; the match to TRBD1 covers 7 bases. The CDR3 length is 13 residues. CDR1 and CDR2 (germline): DFQATT, SNEGSKA (reference sequence). Trimming took 0 bases from V and 7 from J; bases not matched to a gene: 0. The CDR3 DNA sequence: TGCAGTGCTAGAGAGACAGGGAATTCACCCCTCCACTTT. Residues: CSARETGNSPLHF.

This clonotype was seen at least ten times. The rearrangement links TRBV20-1 to TRBJ2-3, with D maybe TRBD2 (6 bases). Germline CDR1 reads DFQATT; CDR2 reads SNEGSKA (reference sequence). The CDR3 is 16 amino acids. V shed 1 base and J shed 2 bases, with 16 bases lying between them. CDR3 sequence (DNA): TGCAGTGCTAGAGTCGGGGTTGGAGGGTACACAGATACGCAGTATTTT. Amino acids: CSARVGVGGYTDTQYF.

This clonotype has at least ten counts. V usage is TRBV6-5 and J usage is TRBJ2-2, with no clear D. Trimming pared 2 bases from V and 0 bases from J, leaving 7 bases between. The CDR3 is 15 residues long. From germline, CDR1 is MNHEY and CDR2 SVGAGI. The CDR3 region is CASSYSRPNTGELFF. CDR3 DNA sequence: TGTGCCAGCAGTTACAGTCGCCCGAACACCGGGGAGCTGTTTTTT.

This clonotype was counted only a few times. This chain connects TRBV5-5 to TRBJ2-4; D is ambiguous. V lost 2 bases and J lost 0, with 9 bases in between. The CDR3 sequence is 15 residues long. Germline V gene sequence: CDR1 SGHKS, CDR2 YYEKEE (reference sequence). The CDR3 is CASSLSILAKNIQYF. The CDR3 DNA sequence: TGTGCCAGCAGCTTATCTATACTAGCCAAAAACATTCAGTACTTC. The full variable domain, with the rest looked up from reference TRBV5-5 and TRBJ2-4, is DAGVTQSPTHLIKTRGQQVTLRCSPISGHKSVSWYQQVLGQGPQFIFQYYEKEERGRGNFPDRFSARQFPNYSSELNVNALLLGDSALYLCASSLSILAKNIQYFGAGTRLSVL.

This clonotype was picked up a small number of times. V and J are TRBV12-3 or TRBV12-4 and TRBJ2-5, with D unclear. CDR3 length: 13 residues. Deletions cut 8 bases from V and 4 bases from J, with 14 bases between. CDR3 in DNA: TGTGCCAGCGGCCTGCGGCTTGGAGAGACCCAGTACTTC. Protein product: CASGLRLGETQYF.

This clonotype has a handful of counts. The rearrangement links TRBV15 to TRBJ2-1; D remains unclear. Trimming removed 0 bases at V and 0 bases at J, with 9 bases between. Germline V CDR1 and CDR2: LNHNV, YYDKDF (reference sequence). This CDR3 comprises 16 residues. The CDR3 region is CATSREVISSYNEQFF. CDR3 coding DNA: TGTGCCACCAGCAGAGAGGTTATTAGCTCCTACAATGAGCAGTTCTTC.

This clonotype was observed many times. The CDR3 here is CAVVGIQETQYF. For the CDR3, the DNA is TGTGCCGTTGTGGGGATTCAAGAGACCCAGTACTTC. The genes are TRBV28 and TRBJ2-5; D is undetermined. CDR3 length: 12 amino acids. Germline V gene data show CDR1 as MDHEN and CDR2 as SYDVKM. V dropped 11 bases and J dropped 2 bases, with 12 bases sitting between them. The full variable domain, completed using reference TRBV28 and TRBJ2-5, is DVKVTQSSRYLVKRTGEKVFLECVQDMDHENMFWYRQDPGLGLRLIYFSYDVKMKEKGDIPEGYSVSREKKERFSLILESASTNQTSMYLCAVVGIQETQYFGPGTRLLVL.

This clonotype was seen at least ten times. This sequence joins TRBV6-5 and TRBJ2-7; 8 nucleotides agree with TRBD1. Looked up from germline, CDR1 is MNHEY and CDR2 is SVGAGI. The CDR3 is made up of 15 amino acids. The ends lost 2 bases at V and 4 bases at J; junction bases unmatched: 7. DNA of the CDR3: TGTGCCAGCAGTTACGACTGGACAGGGAGTTACGAGCAGTACTTC. It encodes CASSYDWTGSYEQYF.

This CDR3 is CASSETADQPQHF. The CDR3 bases are TGTGCCAGTTCGGAGACAGCTGATCAGCCCCAGCATTTT. This chain links TRBV18 with TRBJ1-5, with D maybe TRBD1 (5 bases). Trimming left V 9 bases short and J 5 bases short, with 14 bases between. Germline V gene sequence: CDR1 KGHSH, CDR2 LQKENI. This CDR3 contains 13 residues.

This clonotype was picked up many times. The chain uses TRBV4-1 and TRBJ2-3; D remains unclear. There are 17 residues in the CDR3. V lost 3 bases and J lost 5, with 21 bases in between. The germline V gene encodes CDR1 MGHRA and CDR2 YSYEKL. Here the CDR3 reads CASSQGWISKGLDTQYF. The CDR3 DNA is TGCGCCAGCAGCCAGGGCTGGATCAGCAAGGGTTTAGATACGCAGTATTTT.

J is TRBJ1-1 and V is TRBV28, with D maybe TRBD1 (6 bases). CDR1 and CDR2 from the germline V gene are MDHEN and SYDVKM. Trimming took 3 bases from V and 0 from J, leaving 11 bases between them. The CDR3 length is 15 residues. The CDR3 spells CASSFVYRVNTEAFF. The CDR3 nucleotides read TGTGCCAGCAGTTTTGTGTACAGGGTGAACACTGAAGCTTTCTTT.

V usage is TRBV5-1 and J usage is TRBJ1-4, with D tentatively TRBD1 (6 bases). The V gene's germline CDR1 is SGHRS and CDR2 YFSETQ. With 0 bases removed from V and 8 bases from J, the gap between germline ends came to 11 bases. This CDR3 is 14 amino acids long. The CDR3 DNA follows: TGCGCCAGCAGCTTGGCCGGGACACGGGAAAAACTGTTTTTT. Residues: CASSLAGTREKLFF.

The J gene is TRBJ1-1, the V gene TRBV20-1, with 7 nucleotides matching TRBD1. V gave up 1 base and J gave up 4 bases; unmatched junction bases: 9. Germline CDR1 is DFQATT and CDR2 is SNEGSKA (reference sequence). CDR3 length: 15 amino acids. The CDR3 DNA sequence: TGCAGTGCTAGAGGACAGGGACGGCTTTCCACTGAAGCTTTCTTT. This encodes CSARGQGRLSTEAFF.

In its sample, this clonotype was seen a few times. The gene calls are TRBV3-1 and TRBJ2-3, with a possible D match to TRBD2 (6 bases). The CDR3 has 17 residues. Trimming left V 1 base short and J 3 bases short, with 17 bases between. Germline V gene lookup returns CDR1 LGHDT and CDR2 YNNKEL (reference sequence). The CDR3 is CASSQVSGTGVTDTQYF. CDR3 nucleotides: TGTGCCAGCAGCCAAGTATCGGGGACGGGAGTTACAGATACGCAGTATTTT.

This clonotype was detected many times. The V gene is TRBV10-3, the J gene TRBJ1-1, with 8 bases aligning to TRBD1. Germline lookup yields CDR1 ENHRY and CDR2 SYGVKD. The length of the CDR3 is 14 residues. Trimming took 5 bases from V and 1 from J; bases not matched to a gene: 3. The CDR3 loop is CAISRDRTNTEAFF. The CDR3, as DNA: TGTGCCATCAGTAGGGACAGGACGAACACTGAAGCTTTCTTT.

The chain uses TRBV20-1 and TRBJ1-2; D is uncertain. Germline V lookup: CDR1 DFQATT, CDR2 SNEGSKA (reference sequence). The ends were cut back, 6 bases at V and 8 bases at J, with 22 bases in the middle. This CDR3 is 14 amino acids long. CDR3 DNA: TGCAGTGCCCCGTCCCGGGTAGACATATCGGGCTACACCTTC. As protein: CSAPSRVDISGYTF.

This clonotype has ten or more counts. The J gene is TRBJ2-1, the V gene TRBV11-1; D uncertain. Trimming left V 1 base short and J 0 bases short, with 10 bases between. The germline CDR1 and CDR2 sequences are SGHAT and FQDESV (reference sequence). CDR3 length: 16 residues. CDR3 coding DNA: TGTGCCAGCAGCTTAGTTCCGACTGGCTCCTACAATGAGCAGTTCTTC. Its protein is CASSLVPTGSYNEQFF.

The genes are TRBV12-3 or TRBV12-4 and TRBJ2-3; D tentatively fits TRBD1 or TRBD2 (5 bases each). Trimming left V 6 bases short and J 2 bases short, with 9 bases between. CDR3 length: 13 amino acids. CDR3 sequence: CASRGTFTDTQYF. CDR3 in DNA: TGTGCCAGCAGGGGGACCTTCACAGATACGCAGTATTTT.

This clonotype appeared many times. The chain links TRBV20-1 to TRBJ1-2; D remains ambiguous. Trimming took off 1 base at V and 4 bases at J, with 4 bases between the two ends. This CDR3 has 11 amino acids. Germline lookup yields CDR1 DFQATT and CDR2 SNEGSKA (reference sequence). CDR3 nucleotide sequence: TGCAGTGCTAGAGTAAGCTATGGCTACACCTTC. Protein product: CSARVSYGYTF.

This clonotype appeared many times. The chain carries TRBV15 and TRBJ2-1, with D perhaps matching TRBD2 (6 bases). Germline values: CDR1 LNHNV, CDR2 YYDKDF (reference sequence). Trimming cost V 2 bases and J 6 bases, with 14 bases left between them. This CDR3 has 15 amino acids. CDR3 loop: CATSRYRGAGNEQFF. The CDR3 coding sequence is TGTGCCACCAGCAGATATAGGGGAGCGGGCAATGAGCAGTTCTTC.

This clonotype showed up just a few times. The chain uses TRBV19 and TRBJ2-1; D is unclear. The CDR3 consists of 14 residues. The germline gives CDR1 LNHDA, CDR2 SQIVND (reference sequence). V was cut by 3 bases and J by 4 bases, with 10 bases left in between. In nucleotides, the CDR3 is TGTGCCAGTAGTATTTCTACAATTTACAATGAGCAGTTCTTC. Protein sequence: CASSISTIYNEQFF.

Only a few counts were recorded for this clonotype. The CDR3 spells CAISDDSLNTEAFF. CDR3 sequence (DNA): TGTGCCATCAGTGACGACAGCTTGAACACTGAAGCTTTCTTT. The chain is built from TRBV10-3 and TRBJ1-1; tentative D call: TRBD1 (5 bases). Per germline, CDR1 ENHRY and CDR2 SYGVKD. The CDR3 contains 14 residues. V was trimmed by 3 bases and J by 0 bases, leaving 8 bases between them.

The chain employs TRBV2 and TRBJ1-3; a weak D match, TRBD1 (6 bases). Trimming stripped 2 bases from V and 1 base from J, with 12 bases between. Per germline, CDR1 SNHLY and CDR2 FYNNEI. The CDR3 sequence is 16 residues long. The CDR3, as DNA: TGTGCCAGCAGTGAATGGGCAGGGGCATCTGGAAACACCATATATTTT. This encodes CASSEWAGASGNTIYF.

In its sample, this clonotype was seen many times. The chain employs TRBV3-1 and TRBJ1-1; 7 nucleotides line up with TRBD1. The CDR3 has 15 amino acids. The trim removed 1 base at V and 4 bases at J, leaving 6 bases unmatched. Per germline, CDR1 LGHDT and CDR2 YNNKEL (reference sequence). The CDR3 DNA is TGTGCCAGCAGCCAAGGGACAGGTTGGGGCACTGAAGCTTTCTTT. Its translation: CASSQGTGWGTEAFF.

The chain combines TRBV6-1 with TRBJ2-2, with D perhaps TRBD2 (6 bases). The CDR3 spans 15 residues. Germline loops: CDR1 MNHNS, CDR2 SASEGT. Trimming cost V 5 bases and J 4 bases, with 14 bases left between them. CDR3: CASSPRRRGTGELFF. The CDR3 nucleotides read TGTGCCAGCAGTCCCCGAAGGAGGGGCACCGGGGAGCTGTTTTTT.

This clonotype was observed at least ten times. This chain uses TRBV7-9 with TRBJ2-7, with 12 positions matching TRBD2. Germline CDR1 and CDR2: SEHNR and FQNEAQ (reference sequence). The length of the CDR3 is 15 residues. V lost 5 bases to trimming and J lost 1 base; unmatched junction nucleotides: 3. CDR3 in DNA: TGTGCCAGCAGCCTTACTAGCGGGGGGTCCTACGAGCAGTACTTC. Protein: CASSLTSGGSYEQYF.